This section outlines one TCR beta chain sequence together with its context. The germline gives CDR1 MNHEY, CDR2 SMNVEV (reference sequence). Trimming shortened V by 10 bases and J by 0 bases, and 19 bases separated the two germline ends. CDR3 size: 16 residues. The PCR was carried out with 60 Vbeta primers and 13 Jbeta primers. The repertoire was sequenced with immunoSEQ multiplex PCR; TCRdb's copy has only in-frame clones and lacks some. Of tens of thousands of clones in the sample, roughly 80% are singletons; the top ten hold approximately 1.2%. This sample stems from a study of cytomegalovirus exposure and HLA in healthy donors.

Sample: PBMCs. The chain has TRBV27 and TRBJ1-5, with D tentatively TRBD1 (6 bases). The clonotype was recovered from a girl aged 2 to 9 in good health and CMV-seropositive. The CDR3 sequence is CATQEGGDYSNQPQHF. For the CDR3, the DNA is TGTGCCACCCAGGAGGGGGGGGATTATAGCAATCAGCCCCAGCATTTT.